This entry is about one TCR beta chain. What it binds is not known. At one end, the junction sequence differs from germline, possibly due to a read error. The data stem from a study of post-analysis software for immune sequencing data. The CDR3 covers 15 residues. CDR1 is MNHNY, CDR2 SVGAGI, per germline (reference sequence). TCR beta cDNA libraries included unique molecular identifiers. TCRdb re-analysed the PCR reads in MiXCR, keeping a single row per CDR3 protein. The data hold about 810,000 distinct CDR3 sequences, with approximately 50% observed a single time. Study-wide results and caveats: About 5 TRBV segments were significantly more frequent in patients than in controls. TRBV5-6, TRBV5-1 and TRBV20-1 were among these segments.

J is TRBJ2-5 and V is TRBV6-6; the D gene could be TRBD1 or TRBD2 (5 bases each). The source of this sequence is a girl aged 10 to 17 with multiple sclerosis. Sequenced sample: blood. The CDR3 region has the DNA TGTGCCAGCAGACCCCAGGGAGTAGGCCAAGGGACCCAGTACTTC. This gives the protein CASRPQGVGQGTQYF.